A selection of T cell receptor beta chains follows, all from one sample in a study of T-cell memory formation after mild COVID-19. Using its own MiXCR run on the 5' RACE reads, TCRdb lists one record per CDR3 protein. The sample contains around 420,000 distinct CDR3 sequences, more than 20% of which appear only once. The sequenced material came from PBMCs or a T cell subset sorted from them (not recorded which). These receptors all come from an adult woman who had mild COVID-19 (a few samples of this study predate the infection). Cell type and time point are not known. The CDR3 runs from the conserved cysteine through the conserved F or W. Fields, in order: J gene, clone size, CDR3 length, D gene, V gene, CDR3 DNA, CDR3 protein. A D gene is named only where the DNA matches it firmly. Not every row has a clone size; where given, it reads once, few, many or a size class.

J: TRBJ2-2
size: .
length: 14
D: .
V: TRBV12-3/TRBV12-4
DNA: TGTGCCAGCAGTTTGGGGGGGCTCACCGGGGAGCTGTTTTTT
CDR3: CASSLGGLTGELFF

J: TRBJ2-3
size: few
length: 15
D: TRBD2
V: TRBV7-2
DNA: TGTGCCAGCAGCCCTTTCTTCCCGACTAGCGGGGGGCAGTATTTT
CDR3: CASSPFFPTSGGQYF

J: TRBJ2-6
size: few
length: 16
D: TRBD2
V: TRBV7-2
DNA: TGTGCCAGCACCCTTAGCGGGGGAACTGGGGCCAACGTCCTGACTTTC
CDR3: CASTLSGGTGANVLTF

J: TRBJ1-5
size: .
length: 14
D: TRBD1
V: TRBV19
DNA: TGTGCCAGTAGTCCCGGACAGGAATCGTCGCCCCAGCATTTT
CDR3: CASSPGQESSPQHF

J: TRBJ1-1
size: few
length: 13
D: .
V: TRBV25-1
DNA: TGTGCCAGCAGTGGTTCCCGTCCAACTGAAGCTTTCTTT
CDR3: CASSGSRPTEAFF

J: TRBJ2-1
size: .
length: 16
D: TRBD1
V: TRBV5-1
DNA: TGCGCCAGCAGCCCAAGACAGGGGATGGCCTACAATGAGCAGTTCTTC
CDR3: CASSPRQGMAYNEQFF

J: TRBJ2-7
size: .
length: 13
D: .
V: TRBV7-8
DNA: TGTGCCAGCAGCGTGGCCGCCCCCCACGAGCAGTACTTC
CDR3: CASSVAAPHEQYF

J: TRBJ1-1
size: .
length: 12
D: .
V: TRBV25-1
DNA: TGTGCCAGCCGGATTGGGAACACTGAAGCTTTCTTT
CDR3: CASRIGNTEAFF

J: TRBJ2-7
size: .
length: 14
D: TRBD1
V: TRBV12-3/TRBV12-4
DNA: TGTGCCAGCAGTTTCTCGACAGGGAACTACGAGCAGTACTTC
CDR3: CASSFSTGNYEQYF

J: TRBJ2-7
size: few
length: 15
D: TRBD2
V: TRBV18
DNA: TGTGCCAGCTCACCTACTAGCGGGAGGGCCTACGAGCAGTACTTC
CDR3: CASSPTSGRAYEQYF

J: TRBJ2-7
size: .
length: 18
D: .
V: TRBV6-5
DNA: TGTGCCAGCAGTTATGAAGGAGGTCCGGGACTTTCCTCCTACGAGCAGTACTTC
CDR3: CASSYEGGPGLSSYEQYF

J: TRBJ2-1
size: few
length: 14
D: TRBD2
V: TRBV7-6
DNA: TGTGCCAGCAGCCGGGGGGAGAAAGGCCATGAGCAGTTCTTC
CDR3: CASSRGEKGHEQFF

J: TRBJ2-5
size: .
length: 15
D: TRBD1
V: TRBV5-1
DNA: TGCGCCAGCAGCTACGGGACAGGCGCCCGGGAGACCCAGTACTTC
CDR3: CASSYGTGARETQYF

J: TRBJ1-1
size: few
length: 14
D: TRBD1
V: TRBV5-1
DNA: TGCGCCAGCAGCTCCGGGACAGGGTTACCTGAAGCTTTCTTT
CDR3: CASSSGTGLPEAFF

J: TRBJ2-2
size: .
length: 13
D: .
V: TRBV7-3
DNA: TGTGCCAGCAGGGGCAGGGTCACCGGGGAGCTGTTTTTT
CDR3: CASRGRVTGELFF